This TCR beta chain was observed in a study of T-cell reconstitution after alpha-beta-depleted transplantation in children. This clonotype occurred a few times. CDR1 is SGHTA, CDR2 FQGNSA, per germline. V gave up 3 bases and J gave up 5 bases; unmatched junction bases: 14. The CDR3 spans 17 residues. For TCRbeta, the library was prepared with unique molecular identifiers. TCRdb re-derived calls from the PCR reads in MiXCR, one entry per CDR3 protein. The top ten clones hold about 6% of a sample with about 480,000 distinct CDR3 sequences, about 12% of them seen once. This sequence originates from a human donor who donated a stem cell graft to a child with combined immunodeficiency. The sequences come from PBMCs from the stem cell graft donor, collected from the stem cell graft. J is TRBJ1-2 and V is TRBV7-2; TRBD1 matches 8 bases. For the CDR3, the DNA is TGTGCCAGCAGCTTGTGGACAGGGACTGGGGCGGGTTATGGCTACACCTTC. This encodes CASSLWTGTGAGYGYTF.